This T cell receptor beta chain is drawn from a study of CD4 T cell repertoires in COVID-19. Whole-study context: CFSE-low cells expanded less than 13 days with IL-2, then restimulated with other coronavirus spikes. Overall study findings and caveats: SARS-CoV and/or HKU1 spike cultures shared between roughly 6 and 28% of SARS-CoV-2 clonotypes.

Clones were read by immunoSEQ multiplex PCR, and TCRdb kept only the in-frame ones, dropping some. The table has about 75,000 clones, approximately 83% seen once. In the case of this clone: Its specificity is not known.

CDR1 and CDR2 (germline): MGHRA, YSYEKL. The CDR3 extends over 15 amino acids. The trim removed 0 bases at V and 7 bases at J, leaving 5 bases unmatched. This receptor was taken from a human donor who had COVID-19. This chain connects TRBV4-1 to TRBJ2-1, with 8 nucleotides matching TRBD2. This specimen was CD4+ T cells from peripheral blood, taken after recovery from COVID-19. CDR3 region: CASSQERLAWNEQFF. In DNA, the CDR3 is TGCGCCAGCAGCCAAGAACGACTAGCGTGGAATGAGCAGTTCTTC.